The clone carrying this T cell receptor beta chain came up a few times. The antigen remains unidentified. The germline V gene encodes CDR1 LGHNA and CDR2 YNFKEQ. Trimming cost V 4 bases and J 8 bases, with 14 bases left between them. The CDR3 loop spans 13 amino acids. This record belongs to a study of T cell responses to AZD1222 COVID-19 vaccine. In the study overall: Analysis merged second doses at about 4 or about 12 weeks. Study findings and constraints: The reported proportion of spike-specific TCRs targeting unmutated variant regions was nearly half. Baseline seropositivity characterized only a handful of AZD1222 recipients.

Data came from immunoSEQ multiplex PCR; TCRdb stores just in-frame clones and leaves some out. The sample contains around 130,000 clones, 85% to 95% of which appear only once. The sample consisted of peripheral blood, taken on day 0 of AZD1222 vaccination. This sequence joins TRBV4-2 and TRBJ1-1, with D uncertain. The source of this sequence is an adult in good health. The CDR3 sequence: CASSPPASQEAFF. CDR3 nucleotides: TGTGCCAGCAGCCCCCCGGCTTCGCAAGAAGCTTTCTTT.